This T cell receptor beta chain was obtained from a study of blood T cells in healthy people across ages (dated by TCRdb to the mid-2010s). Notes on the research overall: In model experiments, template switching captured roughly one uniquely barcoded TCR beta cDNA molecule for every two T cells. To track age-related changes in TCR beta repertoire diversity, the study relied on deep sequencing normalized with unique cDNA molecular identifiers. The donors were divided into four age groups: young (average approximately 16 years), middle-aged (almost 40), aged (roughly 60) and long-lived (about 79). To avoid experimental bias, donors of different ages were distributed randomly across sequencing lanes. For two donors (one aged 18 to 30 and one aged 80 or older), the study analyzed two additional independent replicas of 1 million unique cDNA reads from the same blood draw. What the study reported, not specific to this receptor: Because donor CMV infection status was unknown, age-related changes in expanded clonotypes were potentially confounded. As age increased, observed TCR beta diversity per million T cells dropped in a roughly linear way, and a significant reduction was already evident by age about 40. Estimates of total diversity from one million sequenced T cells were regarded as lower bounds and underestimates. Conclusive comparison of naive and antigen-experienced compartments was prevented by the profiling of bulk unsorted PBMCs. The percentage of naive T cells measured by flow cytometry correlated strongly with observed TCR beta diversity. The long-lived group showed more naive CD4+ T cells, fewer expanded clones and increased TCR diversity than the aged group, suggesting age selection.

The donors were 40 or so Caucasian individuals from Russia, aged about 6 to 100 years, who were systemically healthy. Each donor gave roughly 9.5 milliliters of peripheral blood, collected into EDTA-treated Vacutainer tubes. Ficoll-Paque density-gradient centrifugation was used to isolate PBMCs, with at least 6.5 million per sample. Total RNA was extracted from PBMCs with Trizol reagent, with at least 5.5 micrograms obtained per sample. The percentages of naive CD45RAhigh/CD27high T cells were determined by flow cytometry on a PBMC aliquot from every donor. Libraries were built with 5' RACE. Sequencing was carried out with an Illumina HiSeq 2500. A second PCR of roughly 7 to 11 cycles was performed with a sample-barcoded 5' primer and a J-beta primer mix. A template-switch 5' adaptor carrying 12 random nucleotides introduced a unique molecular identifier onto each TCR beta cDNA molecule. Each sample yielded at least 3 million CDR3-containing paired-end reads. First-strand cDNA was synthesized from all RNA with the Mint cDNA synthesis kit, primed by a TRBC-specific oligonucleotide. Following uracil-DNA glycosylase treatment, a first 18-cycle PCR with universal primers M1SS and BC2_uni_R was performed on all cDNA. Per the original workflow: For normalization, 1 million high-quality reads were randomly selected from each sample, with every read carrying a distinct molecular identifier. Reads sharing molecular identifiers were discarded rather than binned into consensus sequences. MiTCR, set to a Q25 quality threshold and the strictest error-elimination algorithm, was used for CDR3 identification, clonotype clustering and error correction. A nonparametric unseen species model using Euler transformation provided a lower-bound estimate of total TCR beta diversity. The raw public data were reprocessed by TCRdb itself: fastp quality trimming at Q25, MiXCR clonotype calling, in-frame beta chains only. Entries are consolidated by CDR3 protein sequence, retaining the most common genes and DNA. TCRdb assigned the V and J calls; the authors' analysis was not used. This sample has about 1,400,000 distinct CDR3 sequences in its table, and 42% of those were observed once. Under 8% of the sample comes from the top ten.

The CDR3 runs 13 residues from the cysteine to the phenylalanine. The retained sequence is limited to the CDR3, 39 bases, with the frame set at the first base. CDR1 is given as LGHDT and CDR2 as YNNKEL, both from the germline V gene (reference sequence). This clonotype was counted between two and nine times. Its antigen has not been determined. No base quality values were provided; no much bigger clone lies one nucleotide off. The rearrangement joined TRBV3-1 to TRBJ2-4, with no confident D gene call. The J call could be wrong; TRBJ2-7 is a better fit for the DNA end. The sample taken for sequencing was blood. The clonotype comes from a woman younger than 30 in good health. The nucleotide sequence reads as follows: TGTGCCAGCAGCCAGCCTCTCAGCGACGAGCAGTACTTC. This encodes CASSQPLSDEQYF.